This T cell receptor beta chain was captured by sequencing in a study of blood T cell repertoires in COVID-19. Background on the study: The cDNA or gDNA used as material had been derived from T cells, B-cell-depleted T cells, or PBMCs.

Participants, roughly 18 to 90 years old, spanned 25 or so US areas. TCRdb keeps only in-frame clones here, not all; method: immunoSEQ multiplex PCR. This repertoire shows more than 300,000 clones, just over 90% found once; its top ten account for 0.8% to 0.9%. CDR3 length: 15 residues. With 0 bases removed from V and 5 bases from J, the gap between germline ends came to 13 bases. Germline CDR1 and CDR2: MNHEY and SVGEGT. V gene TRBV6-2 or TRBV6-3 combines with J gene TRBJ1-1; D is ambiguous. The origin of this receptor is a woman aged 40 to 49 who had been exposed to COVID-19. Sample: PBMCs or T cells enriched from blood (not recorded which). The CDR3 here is CASSYSTGRATEAFF. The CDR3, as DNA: TGTGCCAGCAGTTACTCGACGGGGAGGGCAACTGAAGCTTTCTTT.